Each of the 25 T cell receptor beta chains below was sequenced from the same sample in a study of T cell responses to AZD1222 COVID-19 vaccine. Assay used: immunoSEQ multiplex PCR; TCRdb lists only in-frame clones, some missing. The table includes some 150,000 clones, around 84% detected once. Source: peripheral blood, taken 28 days after the second AZD1222 dose. All receptors derive from an adult who received the AZD1222 COVID-19 vaccine.

This sequence joins TRBV25-1 and TRBJ1-4, with 10 bases identical to TRBD1. The V gene's germline CDR1 is MGHDK and CDR2 SYGVNS. The CDR3 spans 14 residues. V dropped 7 bases and J dropped 10; count of bases not matched to a gene: 9. CDR3 sequence: CASKTGGARGKLFF. The CDR3 nucleotides are TGTGCCAGCAAGACAGGGGGCGCGAGGGGAAAACTGTTTTTT.

The V and J genes are TRBV5-1 and TRBJ1-2; D ambiguous. The CDR3 length is 14 residues. Germline lookup yields CDR1 SGHRS and CDR2 YFSETQ. V was shortened by 1 base and J by 7 bases, with 14 bases between the two germline ends. CDR3 sequence: CASSLNRDMGGYTF. CDR3 sequence (DNA): TGCGCCAGCAGCTTGAACCGAGATATGGGTGGCTACACCTTC. Based on the CDR3 plus reference TRBV5-1 and TRBJ1-2, the full variable domain is KAGVTQTPRYLIKTRGQQVTLSCSPISGHRSVSWYQQTPGQGLQFLFEYFSETQRNKGNFPGRFSGRQFSNSRSEMNVSTLELGDSALYLCASSLNRDMGGYTFGSGTRLTVV.

The V call is TRBV7-8, the J call TRBJ1-1; the D gene is possibly TRBD1 (5 bases). Germline V gene lookup returns CDR1 SGHVS and CDR2 FQNEAQ. The CDR3 consists of 13 residues. V dropped 4 bases and J dropped 3 bases, with 9 bases sitting between them. CDR3 sequence: CASSWGGDTEAFF. The CDR3 region has the DNA TGTGCCAGCAGCTGGGGGGGGGACACTGAAGCTTTCTTT.

This clone appeared a single time. The genes are TRBV30 and TRBJ1-1; D is uncertain. Germline V CDR1 and CDR2: GTSNPN, SVGIG (reference sequence). V was pared by 5 bases and J by 4 bases, with 8 bases between. The CDR3 is 11 amino acids. CDR3 bases: TGTGCCTGGCGGGGAATCACTGAAGCTTTCTTT. Translation gives CAWRGITEAFF.

The chain has TRBV19 and TRBJ1-3, with D possibly being TRBD1 (5 bases). V dropped 7 bases and J dropped 1 base, with 17 bases sitting between them. There are 16 residues in the CDR3. Germline V lookup: CDR1 LNHDA, CDR2 SQIVND (reference sequence). CDR3 bases: TGTGCCAGTACTACACCCAGGGATTTGTCTGGAAACACCATATATTTT. It translates to CASTTPRDLSGNTIYF.

The chain joins TRBV6-4 to TRBJ2-2; tentatively, D is TRBD2 (6 bases). Germline CDR1 is MRHNA and CDR2 is SNTAGT. The CDR3 consists of 14 residues. V lost 6 bases and J lost 6, with 14 bases in between. This CDR3 is CASSAGRGAGELFF. The CDR3 coding sequence is TGTGCCAGCAGCGCGGGACGGGGCGCCGGGGAGCTGTTTTTT.

The rearrangement joins TRBV19 to TRBJ1-5; possibly TRBD1 for D (5 bases). The germline V gene has CDR1 LNHDA and CDR2 SQIVND (reference sequence). V lost 6 bases to trimming and J lost 0 bases, with 6 bases between them. The CDR3 consists of 13 residues. CDR3 in amino acids: CASRDSSNQPQHF. CDR3 nucleotide sequence: TGTGCCAGTAGAGACAGTAGCAATCAGCCCCAGCATTTT.

The chain recombines TRBV9 with TRBJ2-3; D unresolved. V was shortened by 4 bases and J by 1 base, with 7 bases between the two germline ends. CDR1 SGDLS and CDR2 YYNGEE come from the germline V gene. The CDR3 spans 13 residues. As DNA, the CDR3 is TGTGCCAGCAGCTTTGGGGGCACAGATACGCAGTATTTT. Residues: CASSFGGTDTQYF.

This clone was seen more than once but under ten times. The gene calls are TRBV14 and TRBJ2-7, with D uncertain. The CDR3 is made up of 14 amino acids. V lost 1 base and J lost 4, with 11 bases in between. The germline V gene has CDR1 SGHDN and CDR2 FVKESK. The CDR3 nucleotides read TGTGCCAGCAGCCAAGTGGCAGTTCGGTACGAGCAGTACTTC. It encodes CASSQVAVRYEQYF.

The genes are TRBV4-1 and TRBJ1-5, with D tentatively TRBD1 (5 bases). Looked up from germline, CDR1 is MGHRA and CDR2 is YSYEKL. This CDR3 comprises 16 residues. Trimming removed 4 bases at V and 3 bases at J, with 16 bases between. CDR3 residues: CASSPTGRGPNQPQHF. CDR3 in DNA: TGCGCCAGCAGCCCTACTGGGAGGGGACCCAATCAGCCCCAGCATTTT.

The V and J genes are TRBV11-2 and TRBJ2-7, with TRBD1 matching over 7 bases. V trimming: 6 bases; J trimming: 0 bases; junction bases outside the gene matches: 2. Germline CDR1 SGHAT, CDR2 FQNNGV. This CDR3 is built from 13 residues. CDR3 amino acids: CASRQGNSYEQYF. CDR3 nucleotides: TGTGCCAGCAGACAGGGGAACTCCTACGAGCAGTACTTC.

The V gene is TRBV20-1, the J gene TRBJ1-1; D unclear. Germline V lookup: CDR1 DFQATT, CDR2 SNEGSKA (reference sequence). V was clipped by 5 bases and J by 2 bases, with 3 bases between them. The CDR3 loop spans 10 amino acids. The CDR3 is CSAGNTEAFF. The CDR3 coding sequence is TGCAGTGCTGGAAACACTGAAGCTTTCTTT.

The chain has TRBV3-1 (or the pseudogene TRBV3-2) and TRBJ2-5; D not certain. Germline CDR1 is LGHDT and CDR2 is YNNKEL (reference sequence). This CDR3 comprises 17 residues. Trimming stripped 0 bases from V and 0 bases from J, with 14 bases between. In DNA form, the CDR3 reads TGTGCCAGCAGCCAAGATAAGAGATCGGGCTACCAAGAGACCCAGTACTTC. Its translation is CASSQDKRSGYQETQYF.

The V gene is TRBV5-1, the J gene TRBJ2-3, with D perhaps matching TRBD1 or TRBD2 (6 bases each). There are 14 residues in the CDR3. Germline loops: CDR1 SGHRS, CDR2 YFSETQ. V was pared by 5 bases and J by 0 bases, with 10 bases between. CDR3 coding DNA: TGCGCCAGCAGGGTAGGGGGGAGCACAGATACGCAGTATTTT. It codes for CASRVGGSTDTQYF.

In regard to this clone: The sample carries other DNA sequences with the same CDR3. The gene calls are TRBV5-1 and TRBJ2-3, with no clear D. V gave up 5 bases and J gave up 6 bases, with 7 bases separating them. This CDR3 contains 11 residues. Germline loops: CDR1 SGHRS, CDR2 YFSETQ. CDR3 in amino acids: CASSSLDTQYF. CDR3 DNA sequence: TGCGCCAGCAGTAGTCTGGATACGCAGTATTTT.

The V gene is TRBV6-1, the J gene TRBJ1-5; 8 bases are a match to TRBD1. This CDR3 contains 15 residues. Germline CDR1 and CDR2: MNHNS and SASEGT. Unmatched junction bases numbered 2, after V lost 3 bases and J lost 1 base. CDR3 DNA: TGTGCCAGCAGTGACCGGACAGGGAGCAATCAGCCCCAGCATTTT. This translates into CASSDRTGSNQPQHF.

The chain recombines TRBV5-1 with TRBJ1-2, with 9 bases aligning to TRBD1. V shed 5 bases, J shed 8 bases, and the junction held 10 bases outside the gene matches. CDR1 is SGHRS, CDR2 YFSETQ, per germline. The CDR3 runs to 14 residues. The CDR3 is CASSWDRVDSGYTF. The CDR3 DNA sequence: TGCGCCAGCAGTTGGGACAGGGTGGACTCCGGCTACACCTTC.

This clone was seen once. The V gene is TRBV2, the J gene TRBJ1-1, with a tentative D call TRBD1 (5 bases). Trimming removed 6 bases from V and 0 bases from J, with 11 bases in between. The CDR3 has 14 amino acids. In germline, CDR1 is SNHLY, CDR2 FYNNEI. The DNA of the CDR3 is TGTGCCAGCAGGACCAGGGTTATGAACACTGAAGCTTTCTTT. Its protein is CASRTRVMNTEAFF.

The chain links TRBV20-1 to TRBJ1-1; D is ambiguous. Trimming removed 3 bases from V and 3 bases from J, with 11 bases in between. Germline V CDR1 and CDR2: DFQATT, SNEGSKA (reference sequence). The CDR3 totals 13 residues. In nucleotides, the CDR3 is TGCAGTGCTAGTGCGACGGCGGACACTGAAGCTTTCTTT. It translates to CSASATADTEAFF.

The rearrangement uses TRBV27 and TRBJ2-1, with TRBD1 matching 9 bases. Losses at the gene ends were 1 base for V and 9 bases for J; bases not matched to a gene: 4. The CDR3 contains 14 residues. Germline V lookup: CDR1 MNHEY, CDR2 SMNVEV (reference sequence). CDR3 protein: CASSLWDRVPEQFF. The CDR3 region has the DNA TGTGCCAGCAGTTTATGGGACAGGGTCCCTGAGCAGTTCTTC.

This clone was observed a single time. The V gene is TRBV27, the J gene TRBJ1-5, with D unresolved. This CDR3 has 14 residues. Germline V lookup: CDR1 MNHEY, CDR2 SMNVEV (reference sequence). V lost 4 bases to trimming and J lost 2 bases, with 9 bases between them. DNA for the CDR3: TGTGCCAGCAGTTCTCCCCTTCGCAATCAGCCCCAGCATTTT. The encoded protein is CASSSPLRNQPQHF.

The V call is TRBV28, the J call TRBJ1-5; D gene unclear. The V end lost 3 bases, the J end lost 3 bases, and 15 bases lay between the germline ends. The CDR3 loop spans 16 amino acids. Germline CDR1 reads MDHEN; CDR2 reads SYDVKM. The CDR3 bases are TGTGCCAGCAGTTTTCACGGGCAAACTTACAATCAGCCCCAGCATTTT. It specifies CASSFHGQTYNQPQHF.

J is TRBJ1-2 and V is TRBV23-1; D is unresolved. TRBV23-1 is classed as an ORF, of uncertain function. V dropped 5 bases and J dropped 8 bases, with 18 bases sitting between them. CDR3 length: 14 amino acids. In DNA, the CDR3 is TGCGCCAGCAGTTCACGATTCGGTAAGGGCGGCTACACCTTC. Amino acids: CASSSRFGKGGYTF.

The chain has TRBV11-2 and TRBJ1-5, with D perhaps TRBD1 (5 bases). The V end lost 3 bases, the J end lost 5 bases, and 14 bases lay between the germline ends. Per germline, CDR1 SGHAT and CDR2 FQNNGV. This CDR3 comprises 15 residues. CDR3 nucleotides: TGTGCCAGCAGCTTCCGACATGGGGGTGATCAGCCCCAGCATTTT. Translating gives CASSFRHGGDQPQHF. Filled out from reference TRBV11-2 and TRBJ1-5, the complete variable domain reads EAGVAQSPRYKIIEKRQSVAFWCNPISGHATLYWYQQILGQGPKLLIQFQNNGVVDDSQLPKDRFSAERLKGVDSTLKIQPAKLEDSAVYLCASSFRHGGDQPQHFGDGTRLSIL.

The chain combines TRBV7-9 with TRBJ1-5, with D hard to call. The ends were cut back, 1 base at V and 7 bases at J, with 5 bases in the middle. Germline V gives CDR1 SEHNR, CDR2 FQNEAQ (reference sequence). CDR3 size: 12 residues. CDR3 sequence reads: CASSLGRQPQHF. For the CDR3, the DNA is TGTGCCAGCAGCTTAGGTCGACAGCCCCAGCATTTT.